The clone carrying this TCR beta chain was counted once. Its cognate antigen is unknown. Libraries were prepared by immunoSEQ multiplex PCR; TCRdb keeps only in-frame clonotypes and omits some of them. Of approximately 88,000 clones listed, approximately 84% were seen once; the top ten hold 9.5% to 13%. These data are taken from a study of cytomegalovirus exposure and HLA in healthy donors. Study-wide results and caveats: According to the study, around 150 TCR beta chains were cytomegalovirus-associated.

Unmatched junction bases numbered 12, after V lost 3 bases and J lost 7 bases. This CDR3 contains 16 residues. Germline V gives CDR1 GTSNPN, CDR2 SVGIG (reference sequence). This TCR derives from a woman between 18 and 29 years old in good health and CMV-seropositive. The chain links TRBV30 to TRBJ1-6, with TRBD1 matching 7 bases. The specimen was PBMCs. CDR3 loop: CAWSFPFKGANSPLHF. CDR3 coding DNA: TGTGCCTGGAGCTTTCCGTTCAAGGGGGCCAATTCACCCCTCCACTTT.